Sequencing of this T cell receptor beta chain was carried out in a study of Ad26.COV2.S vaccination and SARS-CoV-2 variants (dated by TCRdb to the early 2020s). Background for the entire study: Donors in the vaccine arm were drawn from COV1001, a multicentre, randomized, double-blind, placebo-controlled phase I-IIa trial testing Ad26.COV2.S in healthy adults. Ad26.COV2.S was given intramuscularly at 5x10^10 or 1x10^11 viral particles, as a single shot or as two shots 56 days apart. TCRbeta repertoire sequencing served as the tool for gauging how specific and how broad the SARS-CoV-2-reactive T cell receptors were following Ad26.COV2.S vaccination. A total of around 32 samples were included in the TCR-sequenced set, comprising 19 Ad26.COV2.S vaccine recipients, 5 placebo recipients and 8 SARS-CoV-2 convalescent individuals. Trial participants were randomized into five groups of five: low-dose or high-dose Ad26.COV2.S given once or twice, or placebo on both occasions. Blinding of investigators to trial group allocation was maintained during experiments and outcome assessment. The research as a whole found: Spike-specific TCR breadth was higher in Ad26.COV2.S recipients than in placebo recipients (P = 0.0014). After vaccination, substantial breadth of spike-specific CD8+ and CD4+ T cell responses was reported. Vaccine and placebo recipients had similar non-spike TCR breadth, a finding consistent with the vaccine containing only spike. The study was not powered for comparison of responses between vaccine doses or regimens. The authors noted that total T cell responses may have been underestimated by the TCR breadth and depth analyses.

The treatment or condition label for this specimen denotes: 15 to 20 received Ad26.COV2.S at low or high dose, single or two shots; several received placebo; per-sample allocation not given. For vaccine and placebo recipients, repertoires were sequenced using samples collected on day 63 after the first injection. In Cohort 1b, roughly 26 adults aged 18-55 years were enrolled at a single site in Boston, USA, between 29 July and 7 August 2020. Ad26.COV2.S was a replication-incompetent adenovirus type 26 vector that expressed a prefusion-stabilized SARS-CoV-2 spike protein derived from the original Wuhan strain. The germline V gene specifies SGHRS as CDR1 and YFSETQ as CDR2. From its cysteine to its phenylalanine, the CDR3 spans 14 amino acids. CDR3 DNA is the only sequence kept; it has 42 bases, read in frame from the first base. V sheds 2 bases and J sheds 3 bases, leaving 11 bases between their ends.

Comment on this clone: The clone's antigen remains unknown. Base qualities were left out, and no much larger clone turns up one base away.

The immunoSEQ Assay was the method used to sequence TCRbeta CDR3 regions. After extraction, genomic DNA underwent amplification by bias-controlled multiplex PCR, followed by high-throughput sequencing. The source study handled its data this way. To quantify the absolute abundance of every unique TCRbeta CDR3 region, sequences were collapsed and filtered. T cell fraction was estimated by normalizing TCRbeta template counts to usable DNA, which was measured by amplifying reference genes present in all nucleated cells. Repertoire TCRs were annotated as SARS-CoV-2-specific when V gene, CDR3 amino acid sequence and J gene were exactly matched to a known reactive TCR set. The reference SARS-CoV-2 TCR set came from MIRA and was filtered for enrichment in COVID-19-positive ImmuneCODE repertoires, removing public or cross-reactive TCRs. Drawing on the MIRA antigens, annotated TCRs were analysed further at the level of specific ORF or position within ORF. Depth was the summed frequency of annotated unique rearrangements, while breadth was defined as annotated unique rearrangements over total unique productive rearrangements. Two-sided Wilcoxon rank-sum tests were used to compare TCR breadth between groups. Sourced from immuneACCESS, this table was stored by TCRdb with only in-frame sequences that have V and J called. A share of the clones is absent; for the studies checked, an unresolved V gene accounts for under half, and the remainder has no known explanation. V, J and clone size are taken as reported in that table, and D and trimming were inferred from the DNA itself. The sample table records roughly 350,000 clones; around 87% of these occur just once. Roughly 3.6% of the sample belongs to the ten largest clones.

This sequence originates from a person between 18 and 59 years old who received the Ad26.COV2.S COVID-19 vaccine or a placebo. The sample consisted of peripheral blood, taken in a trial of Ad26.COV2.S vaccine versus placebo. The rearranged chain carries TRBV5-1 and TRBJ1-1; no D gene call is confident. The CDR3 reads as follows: CASSLPFGDTEAFF. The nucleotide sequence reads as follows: TGCGCCAGCAGCTTACCATTCGGGGACACTGAAGCTTTCTTT.